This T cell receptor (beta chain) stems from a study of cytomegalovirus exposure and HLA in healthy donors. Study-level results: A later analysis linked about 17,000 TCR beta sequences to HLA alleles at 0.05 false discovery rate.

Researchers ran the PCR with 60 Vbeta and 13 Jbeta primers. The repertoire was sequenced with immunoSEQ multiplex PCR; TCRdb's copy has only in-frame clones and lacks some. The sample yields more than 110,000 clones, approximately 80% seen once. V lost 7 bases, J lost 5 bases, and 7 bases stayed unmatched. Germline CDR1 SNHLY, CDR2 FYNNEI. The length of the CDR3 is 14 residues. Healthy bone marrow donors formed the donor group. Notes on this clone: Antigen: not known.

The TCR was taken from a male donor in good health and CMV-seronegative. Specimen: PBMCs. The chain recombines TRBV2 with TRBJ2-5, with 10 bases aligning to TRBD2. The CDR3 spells CASKSSGSGETQYF. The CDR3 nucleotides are TGTGCCAGCAAGTCTAGCGGGAGTGGTGAGACCCAGTACTTC.